Listed below are T cell receptor beta chains from one sample, sequenced in a study of blood T cell repertoires in COVID-19. TCRdb's copy holds only in-frame clones and misses some; the assay was immunoSEQ multiplex PCR. The sample has about 260,000 clones, approximately 86% seen once. The sequencing input was peripheral blood. The receptors were gathered from a woman in her sixties or seventies with COVID-19, enrolled during active disease. The CDR3 runs from the conserved cysteine through the conserved F or W. The D gene is left open where the match is weak. The size of a clone is reported for some rows only, either as once, few or many, or as a class for expanded clones.

.	TRBD1	TRBJ2-3	TRBV2	TGTGCCAGCAGCCGGACAGGGAGCCGATATTTT	CASSRTGSRYF
few	.	TRBJ1-1	TRBV7-3	TGTGCCAGCAGCTCCCACCGAGGCACTGAAGCTTTCTTT	CASSSHRGTEAFF
.	.	TRBJ1-3	TRBV6-2/TRBV6-3	TGTGCCAGCAGCCTACTAAGCAGTGGAAACACCATATATTTT	CASSLLSSGNTIYF
.	TRBD1	TRBJ2-7	TRBV5-1	TGCGCCAGCAGCTCCGGACAGGGAGCCTACGAGCAGTACTTC	CASSSGQGAYEQYF
.	TRBD2	TRBJ2-2	TRBV5-1	TGCGCCAGCAGCTGGACAGCGGGAGGAGGTACCGGGGAGCTGTTTTTT	CASSWTAGGGTGELFF
.	TRBD1	TRBJ2-5	TRBV11-2	TGTGCCAGCAGCTCCTCAACGCCGGGACAGGGCCAAGAGACCCAGTACTTC	CASSSSTPGQGQETQYF
.	TRBD1	TRBJ1-5	TRBV4-1	TGCGCCAGCAGCCAAGTACAGGGGAGTCAGCCCCAGCATTTT	CASSQVQGSQPQHF
.	TRBD2	TRBJ2-7	TRBV19	TGTGCCAGTAGTACACTAGCGGGAGGGTACGAGCAGTACTTC	CASSTLAGGYEQYF
.	TRBD1	TRBJ1-6	TRBV25-1	TGTGCCAGCAGTGAGTCACAGGGGTCGGTAAATAATTCACCCCTCCACTTT	CASSESQGSVNNSPLHF
.	TRBD2	TRBJ2-1	TRBV30	TGTGCCTGGAGCCGGACTAGCGCCAGCGCGAATGAGCAGTTCTTC	CAWSRTSASANEQFF
.	TRBD1	TRBJ1-1	TRBV28	TGTGCCAGCCCTGCGTCGACAGGGGGCTGGGGTGAAGCTTTCTTT	CASPASTGGWGEAFF
.	.	TRBJ1-3	TRBV7-9	TGTGCCAGCAACGTGGGAGGGAAAAGAGGCTCTGGAAACACCATATATTTT	CASNVGGKRGSGNTIYF
.	TRBD2	TRBJ2-7	TRBV7-2	TGTGCCAGCAGCTCGAGAGGTTGGACTAGCGGATCATACTACGAGCAGTACTTC	CASSSRGWTSGSYYEQYF
many	.	TRBJ1-4	TRBV6-6	TGTGCCAGCAGTTCTCCCCGGGACACAAATGAAAAACTGTTTTTT	CASSSPRDTNEKLFF
.	.	TRBJ2-3	TRBV18	TGTGCCAGCTCACCACAGCTGTCCACAGATACGCAGTATTTT	CASSPQLSTDTQYF
.	.	TRBJ1-5	TRBV28	TGTGCCAGCAGTCGGGGTGGGGATAATCAGCCCCAGCATTTT	CASSRGGDNQPQHF
.	TRBD1	TRBJ1-5	TRBV28	TGTGCCAGCAGACTTGGACAGGGGGGTCGTGGGCAGCCCCAGCATTTT	CASRLGQGGRGQPQHF
few	.	TRBJ1-3	TRBV4-1	TGCGCCAGCGGATACCAGAGGGAGTTCGGGAACACCATATATTTT	CASGYQREFGNTIYF
.	TRBD1	TRBJ2-1	TRBV30	TGTGCCTGGAGCGGACAGGGGGGGTGGAGTGAGCAGTTCTTC	CAWSGQGGWSEQFF
.	TRBD1	TRBJ1-1	TRBV27	TGTGCCAGCAGTAACAGGGGCATGAACACTGAAGCTTTCTTT	CASSNRGMNTEAFF
.	.	TRBJ1-6	TRBV19	TGTGCCAGTAGTATGGAAGACAGGTTTCGTGGCTCCCTCCACTTT	CASSMEDRFRGSLHF
once	.	TRBJ2-1	TRBV7-2	TGTGCCAGCAGCCGCTCAGTTTCCAATGAGCAGTTCTTC	CASSRSVSNEQFF
few	.	TRBJ1-3	TRBV3-1/TRBV3-2	TGTGCCAGCAGCCAAGACGCCAGGGCTGGAAACACCATATATTTT	CASSQDARAGNTIYF
.	TRBD2	TRBJ2-1	TRBV18	TGTGCCAGCTCACCACTCTCGATAGCGGGAGGGGAAGGTGGGGAGCAGTTCTTC	CASSPLSIAGGEGGEQFF
.	.	TRBJ1-4	TRBV15	TGTGCCACCAGCAGAGATGGCCGGACAGCAACTAATGAAAAACTGTTTTTT	CATSRDGRTATNEKLFF
.	.	TRBJ2-7	TRBV7-2	TGTGCCAGCAGCGTCGAACCCGGGTGGAGGGAGCAGTACTTC	CASSVEPGWREQYF
.	TRBD1	TRBJ1-5	TRBV30	TGTGCCTGGACAGGGGGCCGGAATAAGCCCCAGCATTTT	CAWTGGRNKPQHF
.	.	TRBJ1-2	TRBV6-1	TGTGCCAGCAGTGAAGCGGGGCCAGGGTATGGCTACACCTTC	CASSEAGPGYGYTF
.	TRBD1	TRBJ1-5	TRBV3-1/TRBV3-2	TGTGCCAGCAGCCAAGGACAGGGACTCGCAGGGGAGCCCCAGCATTTT	CASSQGQGLAGEPQHF
few	.	TRBJ1-1	TRBV27	TGTGCCAGCAGGCAAATGACGGGGGGTTGGACTGAAGCTTTCTTT	CASRQMTGGWTEAFF
.	TRBD2	TRBJ2-2	TRBV7-8	TGTGCCAGCAGCCAGAGGTCTAGCGGGGCTAACACCGGGGAGCTGTTTTTT	CASSQRSSGANTGELFF
.	TRBD2	TRBJ2-7	TRBV28	TGTGCCAGCATCCCGGGGGGGCCCCTCAGGGAGCAGTACTTC	CASIPGGPLREQYF
.	TRBD2	TRBJ2-1	TRBV4-2	TGTGCCAGCAGCCTAGGGACTAGCGTGCACAATGAGCAGTTCTTC	CASSLGTSVHNEQFF
.	TRBD1	TRBJ2-7	TRBV28	TGTGCCAGCAGTTTAGGAAACAGGGGGTACGAGCAGTACTTC	CASSLGNRGYEQYF
.	.	TRBJ1-6	TRBV5-4	TGTGCCAGCAGATCCGGGACAAGGTTTAATTCACCCCTCCACTTT	CASRSGTRFNSPLHF
.	TRBD1	TRBJ1-1	TRBV28	TGTGCCAGCAGTTCAGGGGGAATCACTGAAGCTTTCTTT	CASSSGGITEAFF
.	.	TRBJ2-2	TRBV19	TGTGCCAGGCTCGGGGGGGAGCTGTTTTTT	CARLGGELFF
.	.	TRBJ1-1	TRBV9	TGTGCCAGCAGCGTAGAGGACAGAAGGAACACTGAAGCTTTCTTT	CASSVEDRRNTEAFF
.	TRBD1	TRBJ1-4	TRBV6-6	TGTGCCAGCAGTCCTCGGGGACAGGGGGATGAAAAACTGTTTTTT	CASSPRGQGDEKLFF
.	.	TRBJ1-1	TRBV6-4	TGTGCCAGCAGACCGACAGGCGCGAACACTGAAGCTTTCTTT	CASRPTGANTEAFF
.	TRBD1	TRBJ2-7	TRBV19	TGTGCCACCTCGGTTGGGACAGGGGGGACTGATGGCTACGAGCAGTACTTC	CATSVGTGGTDGYEQYF
.	TRBD1	TRBJ1-2	TRBV5-4	TGTGCCAGCAGCCCAAGGGACAGAACTTATGGCTACACCTTC	CASSPRDRTYGYTF
.	.	TRBJ1-5	TRBV27	TGTGCCAGCAGTTTTGGGGGCGAGAATCAGCCCCAGCATTTT	CASSFGGENQPQHF
.	.	TRBJ2-3	TRBV10-2	TGCGCCAGCAGTGAGTATGGGGGGAGCACAGATACGCAGTATTTT	CASSEYGGSTDTQYF
.	.	TRBJ2-3	TRBV30	TGTGCCTGGACCCCCCTGGGGCTAAGCACAGATACGCAGTATTTT	CAWTPLGLSTDTQYF
.	.	TRBJ1-2	TRBV6-6	TGTGCCAGCAGTTACTCGGAAGTTTTAGCTGGCTATGGCTACACCTTC	CASSYSEVLAGYGYTF
once	TRBD1	TRBJ1-5	TRBV19	TGTGCCAGTAAGGACAGGGGAAACAATCAGCCCCAGCATTTT	CASKDRGNNQPQHF
.	TRBD1	TRBJ1-2	TRBV6-5	TGTGCCAGCAGCCACAGGGGTTCGTATGGCTACACCTTC	CASSHRGSYGYTF
.	.	TRBJ2-1	TRBV24-1	TGTGCCACGAAAGAGAGTGGGCCTGTGAATGAGCAGTTCTTC	CATKESGPVNEQFF